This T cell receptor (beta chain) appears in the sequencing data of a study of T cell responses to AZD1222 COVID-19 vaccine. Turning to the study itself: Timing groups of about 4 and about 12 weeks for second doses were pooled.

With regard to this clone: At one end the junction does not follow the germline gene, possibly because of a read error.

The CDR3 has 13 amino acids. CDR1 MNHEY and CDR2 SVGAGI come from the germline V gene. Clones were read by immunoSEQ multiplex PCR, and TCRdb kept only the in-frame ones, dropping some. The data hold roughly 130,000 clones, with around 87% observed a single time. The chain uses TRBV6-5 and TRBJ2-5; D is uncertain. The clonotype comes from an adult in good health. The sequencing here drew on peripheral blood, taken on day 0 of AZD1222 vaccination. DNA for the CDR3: TGTGCAAGCAGGAAAGTAATCCAAGAGACCCAGTACTTC. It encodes CASRKVIQETQYF.